One TCR beta chain is described in this entry. Its specificity is not known. These data come from a study of cytomegalovirus exposure and HLA in healthy donors. Study-wide context: The roughly 110 validation repertoires were reported in a later analysis to have been generated on the same platform as the roughly 630 first-cohort repertoires. Study findings and constraints: Reports credit the classifier with highly specific, highly sensitive diagnosis of cytomegalovirus status. In vitro assays verified that a few CMV-associated chains recognized CMV antigens specifically.

Clones were read by immunoSEQ multiplex PCR, and TCRdb kept only the in-frame ones, dropping some. The table includes about 120,000 clones, around 90% detected once. The donors were members of the validation cohort, which comprised around 110 subjects and was separate from the first cohort of more than 500 subjects. Germline V gives CDR1 SGHNT, CDR2 YYREEE (reference sequence). Unmatched junction bases numbered 9, after V lost 3 bases and J lost 4 bases. The CDR3 has 15 residues. This rearrangement joins TRBV5-4 to TRBJ1-2; TRBD1 matches at 7 bases. Sequencing was carried out using PBMCs. This TCR was recovered from a woman aged 18-30 years in good health and CMV-seronegative. CDR3 DNA: TGTGCCAGCAGCTCGCAGGGGGAAGGCCCCTATGGCTACACCTTC. It yields the protein CASSSQGEGPYGYTF. Full variable domain (outside the CDR3, taken from reference TRBV5-4 and TRBJ1-2): ETGVTQSPTHLIKTRGQQVTLRCSSQSGHNTVSWYQQALGQGPQFIFQYYREEENGRGNFPPRFSGLQFPNYSSELNVNALELDDSALYLCASSSQGEGPYGYTFGSGTRLTVV.